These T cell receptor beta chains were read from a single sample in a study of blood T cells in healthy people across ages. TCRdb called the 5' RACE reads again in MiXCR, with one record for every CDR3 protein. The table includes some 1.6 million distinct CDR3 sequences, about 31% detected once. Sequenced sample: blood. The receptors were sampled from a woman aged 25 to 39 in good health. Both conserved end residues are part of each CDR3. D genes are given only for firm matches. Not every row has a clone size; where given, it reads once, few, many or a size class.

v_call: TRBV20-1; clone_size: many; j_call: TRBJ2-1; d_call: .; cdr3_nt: TGCAGTGCCGCCCCAGAACTCTACTCCTACAATGAGCAGTTCTTC; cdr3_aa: CSAAPELYSYNEQFF
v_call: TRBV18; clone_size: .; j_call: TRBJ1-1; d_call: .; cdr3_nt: TGTGCCGGCTCACCTCAGAAGAACACTGAAGCTTTCTTT; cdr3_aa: CAGSPQKNTEAFF
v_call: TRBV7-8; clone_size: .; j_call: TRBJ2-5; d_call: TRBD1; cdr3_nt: TGTGCCAGCAGCTTGACAGGGAATGAGGAAGAGACCCAGTACTTC; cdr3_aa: CASSLTGNEEETQYF
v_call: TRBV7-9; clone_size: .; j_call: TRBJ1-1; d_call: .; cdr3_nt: TGTGCCAGCAGCTTAGGGATACCGGGCCAGACCACCCCCCGTCGGGCTTTCTTT; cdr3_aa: CASSLGIPGQTTPRRAFF
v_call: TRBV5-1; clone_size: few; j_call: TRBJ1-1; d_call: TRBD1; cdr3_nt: TGTGCCAGCAGCCTGGGACAGACGAACACTGAAGCTTTCTTT; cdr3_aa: CASSLGQTNTEAFF
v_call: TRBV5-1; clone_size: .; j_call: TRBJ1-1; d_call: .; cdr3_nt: TGCGCCAGCAGCTTGAAGATACTGAAAAACGGGCTGGATGAAGCTTTCTTT; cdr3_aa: CASSLKILKNGLDEAFF
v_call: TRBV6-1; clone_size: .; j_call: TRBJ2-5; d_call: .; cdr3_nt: TGTGCCAGCAGTGAGGACAGACAAGAGACCCAGTACTTC; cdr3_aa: CASSEDRQETQYF
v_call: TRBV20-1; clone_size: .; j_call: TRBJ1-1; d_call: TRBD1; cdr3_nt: TGCAGTGCTAGACGAAACGAGGGACAGGGAGGCACTGAAGCTTTCTTT; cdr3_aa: CSARRNEGQGGTEAFF
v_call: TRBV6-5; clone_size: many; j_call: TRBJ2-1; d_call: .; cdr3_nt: TGTGCCTCCCTTTCGAAGGGAGTTTGGTTCTTC; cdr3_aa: CASLSKGVWFF
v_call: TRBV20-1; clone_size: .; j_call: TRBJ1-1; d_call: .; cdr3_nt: TGCAGTGCTAGAGATGTCAGGGAGGACACTGAAGCTTTCTTT; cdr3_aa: CSARDVREDTEAFF
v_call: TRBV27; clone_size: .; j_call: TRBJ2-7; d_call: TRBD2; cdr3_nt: TGTGCCAGCAGTTTAGGCGAGGTAGCGGGGGTATACGAGCAGTACTTC; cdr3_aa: CASSLGEVAGVYEQYF
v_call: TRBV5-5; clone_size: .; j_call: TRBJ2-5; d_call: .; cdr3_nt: TGTGCCAGCAGCCTGATAACGGGGGAGACCCAGTACTTC; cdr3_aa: CASSLITGETQYF
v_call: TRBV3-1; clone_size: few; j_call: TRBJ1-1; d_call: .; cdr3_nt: TGTGCCAGCAGCCAAGACAACAGCTGGGGAACTGAAGCTTTCTTT; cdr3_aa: CASSQDNSWGTEAFF
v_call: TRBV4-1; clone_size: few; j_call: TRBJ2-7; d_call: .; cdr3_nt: TGCGCCAGCAGCCAACCGCCCAGTGGAAGTAAGTCCTACGAGCAGTACTTC; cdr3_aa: CASSQPPSGSKSYEQYF
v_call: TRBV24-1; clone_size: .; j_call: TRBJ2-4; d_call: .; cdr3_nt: TGTGCCACCAGTGACTCCCTAGGGGCCAAAAACATTCAGTACTTC; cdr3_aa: CATSDSLGAKNIQYF
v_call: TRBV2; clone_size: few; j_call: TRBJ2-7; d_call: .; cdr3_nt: TGTGCCAGCAACGTAGCTTCGCGTTACGAGCAGTACTTC; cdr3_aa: CASNVASRYEQYF
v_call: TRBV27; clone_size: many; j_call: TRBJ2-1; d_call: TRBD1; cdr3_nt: TGTGCCAGCAGTCCGACAGGGAACAATGAGCAGTTCTTC; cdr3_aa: CASSPTGNNEQFF
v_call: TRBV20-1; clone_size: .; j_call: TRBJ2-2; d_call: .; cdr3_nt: TGCAGTGCTAGTCAGGGGAACGGGGAGCTGTTTTTT; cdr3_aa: CSASQGNGELFF
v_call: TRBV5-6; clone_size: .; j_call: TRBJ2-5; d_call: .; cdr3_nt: TGTGCCAGCAGCTTTAACGGCCCAGCAGTGGAGACCCAGTACTTC; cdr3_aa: CASSFNGPAVETQYF
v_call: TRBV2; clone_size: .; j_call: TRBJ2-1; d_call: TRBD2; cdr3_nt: TGTGCCAGCTCACCTCTACTAGCGGGAGTCGATGAGCAGTTCTTC; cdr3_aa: CASSPLLAGVDEQFF
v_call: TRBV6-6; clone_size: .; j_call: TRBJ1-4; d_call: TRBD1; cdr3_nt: TGTGCCAGCAGTTCTCCGGACAGGGCTGAAAAACTGTTTTTT; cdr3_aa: CASSSPDRAEKLFF
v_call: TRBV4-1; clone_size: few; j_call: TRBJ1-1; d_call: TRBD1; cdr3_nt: TGCGCCAGCAGCCAGTTCCGGGACAGAAACACTGAAGCTTTCTTT; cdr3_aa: CASSQFRDRNTEAFF
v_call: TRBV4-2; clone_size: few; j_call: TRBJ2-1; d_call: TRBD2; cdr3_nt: TGTGCCAGCAGCCAAGGGCCCGTAGCGGGGTCCTCCTACAATGAGCAGTTCTTC; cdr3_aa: CASSQGPVAGSSYNEQFF
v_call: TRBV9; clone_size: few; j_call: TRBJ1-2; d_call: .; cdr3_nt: TGTGCCAGCAGCGGAAGGCGGGGTACCTTAGCCTATGGCTACACCTTC; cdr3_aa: CASSGRRGTLAYGYTF